The clone carrying this T cell receptor beta chain was found many times. As yet, its antigen is unknown. Stability of Graves' hyperthyroidism was defined as absent ophthalmopathy progression within 18 months. Aged 18 to 65, the patients had hyperthyroidism that was newly diagnosed and had lasted under 2 months. This entry is derived from a study of T cells in Graves' hyperthyroidism and ophthalmopathy. Findings and limits, study-wide: Prediction of ophthalmopathy progression came a median approximately 7 months pre-onset. Blood also contained most expanded thyroid clonotypes above 0.001.

TCR beta CDR3 regions were amplified from RNA transcripts. A first-round RT-PCR of the TCR CDR3 used the HTBI primer set. In TCRdb, the multiplex PCR reads were re-called with MiXCR into one record per CDR3 protein. The data show about half a million distinct CDR3 sequences, around 20% seen once. Germline values: CDR1 MDHEN, CDR2 SYDVKM. This CDR3 spans 16 amino acids. With 5 bases removed from V and 6 bases from J, the gap between germline ends came to 20 bases. The chain uses TRBV28 and TRBJ1-5; no firm D call. The receptor was isolated from a man aged 18 to 29 with Graves' hyperthyroidism. Sequenced material: blood. CDR3 in DNA: TGTGCCAGCAGTGGAGTCGACTTATTTTATATTCAGCCCCAGCATTTT. It codes for CASSGVDLFYIQPQHF.